This T cell receptor (beta chain) was documented in a study of cytomegalovirus exposure and HLA in healthy donors. Overall study: Of several hundred genotyped donors, 81% grouped in the Caucasian-associated ancestry cluster. Study results and limitations: Altogether, 160 or so TCR beta chains were recorded as cytomegalovirus-associated. The authors excluded some V segments, including TRBV6-2 and TRBV6-3, as indistinguishable.

Both 60 Vbeta primers and 13 Jbeta primers went into the PCR. In the original processing: In a later analysis, some 11 million of tens of millions of unique beta chains occurred in at least two donors. Here immunoSEQ multiplex PCR was the method, and the copy in TCRdb shows in-frame clones only, minus some. The V and J calls and clone size are taken from that table; D and trimming were inferred from the DNA. Altogether 130,000 to 150,000 clones are present, 78% being singletons, with the ten largest covering 2.8%. CDR1 is SGHRS and CDR2 is YFSETQ in the germline V gene. Trimming at V came to 6 bases and at J to 3 bases, leaving 12 bases not matched to a gene. The CDR3 has 17 amino acids. Comments on this clone: The antigen remains undetermined.

The chain joins TRBV5-1 to TRBJ2-3; TRBD1 matches 11 bases. This receptor was identified in a male donor in good health and CMV-seronegative. Sequencing used PBMCs. The CDR3, as DNA: TGCGCCAGCACACTTGGGACCGGGACAGGGGGTACAGATACGCAGTATTTT. Its protein product is CASTLGTGTGGTDTQYF.